What follows describes a single TCR beta chain. This record comes from a study of blood T cell repertoires in COVID-19. Study-wide background: T cells, B-cell-depleted T cells, or PBMCs supplied cDNA or gDNA.

Per the original data handling: It was from reference gene primer amplification that nucleated cell counts were estimated. Profiled with immunoSEQ multiplex PCR; TCRdb holds only in-frame clones, not every one. V and J calls and clone size follow that table, whereas D and trimming were derived from the DNA. The repertoire holds about 54,000 clones, with 85% to 95% as singletons. Trimming pared 5 bases from V and 1 base from J, leaving 6 bases between. The germline V gene has CDR1 MRHNA and CDR2 SNTAGT. The CDR3 is 14 amino acids. The rearrangement links TRBV6-4 to TRBJ2-6; no reliable D call. The clonotype comes from a man aged 45-65 years with acute or convalescent COVID-19. The sequencing input was peripheral blood. CDR3 sequence: CASSLVSGANVLTF. The DNA of the CDR3 is TGTGCCAGCAGTTTAGTTTCTGGGGCCAACGTCCTGACTTTC.